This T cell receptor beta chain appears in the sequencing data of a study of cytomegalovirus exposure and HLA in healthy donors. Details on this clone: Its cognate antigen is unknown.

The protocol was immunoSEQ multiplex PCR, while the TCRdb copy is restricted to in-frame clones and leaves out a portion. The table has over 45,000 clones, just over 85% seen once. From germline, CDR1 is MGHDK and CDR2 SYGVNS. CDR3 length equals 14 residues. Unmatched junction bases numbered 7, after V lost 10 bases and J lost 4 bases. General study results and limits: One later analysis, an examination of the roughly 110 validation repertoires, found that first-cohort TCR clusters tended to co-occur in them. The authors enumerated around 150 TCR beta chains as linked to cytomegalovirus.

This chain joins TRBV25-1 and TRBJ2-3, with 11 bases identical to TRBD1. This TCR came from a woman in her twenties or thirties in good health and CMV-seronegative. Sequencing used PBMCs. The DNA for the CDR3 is TGTGCCACCTGGGACAGGGGGTTCGCAGATACGCAGTATTTT. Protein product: CATWDRGFADTQYF.